One and the same sample provided the 14 T cell receptor beta chains below, sequenced in a study of somatic mutations in cytotoxic T cells in rheumatoid arthritis. TCRdb's copy holds only in-frame clones and misses some; the assay was immunoSEQ multiplex PCR. The data hold about 19,000 clones, with approximately 80% observed a single time. The sample consisted of CD8+ T cells sorted from blood. The receptor set was obtained from an adult with rheumatoid arthritis.

This sequence joins TRBV9 and TRBJ1-2, with 10 bases identical to TRBD1. Germline V CDR1 and CDR2: SGDLS, YYNGEE. This CDR3 has 16 residues. Trimming at V came to 0 bases and at J to 1 base, leaving 3 bases not matched to a gene. The CDR3 nucleotides read TGTGCCAGCAGCGTAGGAGGGACAGGGGTTAACTATGGCTACACCTTC. Its translation: CASSVGGTGVNYGYTF.

This clone was recorded once. The gene calls are TRBV9 and TRBJ1-2; D is uncertain. The CDR3 consists of 12 residues. V gave up 4 bases and J gave up 4 bases, with 8 bases separating them. Germline V CDR1 and CDR2: SGDLS, YYNGEE. CDR3 DNA: TGTGCCAGCAGCACCCGGGCCTATGGCTACACCTTC. Protein product: CASSTRAYGYTF.

The chain links TRBV10-3 to TRBJ1-1; D is perhaps TRBD1 (6 bases). Trimming took off 7 bases at V and 2 bases at J, with 14 bases between the two ends. Per the germline V gene, CDR1 is ENHRY and CDR2 is SYGVKD. CDR3 length equals 14 residues. CDR3 region: CAITAGAKNTEAFF. Here the CDR3 DNA reads TGTGCCATCACGGCAGGGGCCAAAAACACTGAAGCTTTCTTT.

The chain has TRBV28 and TRBJ2-7; 7 bases are a match to TRBD1. CDR1 is MDHEN, CDR2 SYDVKM, per germline. Trimming removed 5 bases from V and 3 bases from J; junction bases left unmatched: 4. The CDR3 contains 13 residues. The CDR3 loop reads CASSEPGGYEQYV. The CDR3 region has the DNA TGTGCCAGCAGTGAGCCAGGGGGCTACGAGCAGTACGTC.

This clone was picked up one time. This chain connects TRBV11-2 to TRBJ1-5; the D is unclear. This CDR3 spans 13 amino acids. Germline V gene sequence: CDR1 SGHAT, CDR2 FQNNGV. Trimming removed 1 base at V and 6 bases at J, with 7 bases between. The chain's CDR3 is CASSLGRSQPQHF. The CDR3 DNA sequence: TGTGCCAGCAGCTTAGGTCGTTCTCAGCCCCAGCATTTT.

J is TRBJ2-7 and V is TRBV28; 7 bases match TRBD1. Germline loops: CDR1 MDHEN, CDR2 SYDVKM. V dropped 6 bases and J dropped 1; count of bases not matched to a gene: 6. The CDR3 sequence is 14 residues long. The CDR3: CASSPRTGSYEQYV. CDR3 DNA sequence: TGTGCCAGCAGCCCCCGGACAGGATCCTACGAGCAGTACGTC.

This clone is categorized as medium-sized (0.01 to 0.1%). The rearrangement links TRBV7-8 to TRBJ1-1; D is unclear. Trimming pared 5 bases from V and 1 base from J, leaving 8 bases between. The length of the CDR3 is 13 residues. Germline V gene lookup returns CDR1 SGHVS and CDR2 FQNEAQ. This CDR3 is CASSGAANTEAFF. CDR3 DNA: TGTGCCAGCAGCGGAGCGGCGAACACTGAAGCTTTCTTT.

The chain carries TRBV7-9 and TRBJ2-5; unclear D gene. Germline lookup yields CDR1 SEHNR and CDR2 FQNEAQ (reference sequence). V lost 5 bases, J lost 5 bases, and 9 bases lay in between. CDR3 size: 12 residues. Here the CDR3 DNA reads TGTGCCAGCAGCCCGCCGCGGGAGACCCAGTACTTC. Translating it yields CASSPPRETQYF.

J is TRBJ2-7 and V is TRBV21-1; the table calls TRBD1, which could not be checked here. TRBV21-1 is a pseudogene locus. The length of the CDR3 is 14 residues. The CDR3 sequence: CASSSRQAPYEQYV. The CDR3 bases are TGTGCCAGCAGCTCTCGACAGGCGCCCTACGAGCAGTACGTC.

The rearrangement links TRBV29-1 to TRBJ1-4, with D possibly being TRBD1 (6 bases). V was trimmed by 7 bases and J by 8 bases, leaving 14 bases between them. CDR3 size: 12 residues. CDR1 SQVTM and CDR2 ANQGSEA come from the germline V gene. The CDR3 is CSASRGGEKLFF. Written as DNA, the CDR3 is TGCAGCGCCTCCAGGGGTGGGGAAAAACTGTTTTTT.

The chain combines TRBV10-3 with TRBJ1-4, with D hard to call. Per the germline V gene, CDR1 is ENHRY and CDR2 is SYGVKD. CDR3 size: 14 residues. V lost 2 bases, J lost 6 bases, and 10 bases lay in between. CDR3 coding DNA: TGTGCCATCAGTGAGGGTATTGGGTATGAAAAACTGTTTTTT. The encoded protein is CAISEGIGYEKLFF.

The chain combines TRBV6-6 with TRBJ1-2; no clear D. CDR3 size: 12 residues. Trimming removed 10 bases at V and 4 bases at J, with 13 bases between. The germline CDR1 and CDR2 sequences are MNHNY and SVGAGI (reference sequence). The CDR3 loop reads CATLEETYGYTF. The CDR3 DNA reads as TGTGCCACCCTCGAGGAAACCTATGGCTACACCTTC.

The V call is TRBV4-1, the J call TRBJ2-1, with 9 bases aligning to TRBD2. This CDR3 region has 16 residues. J lost 5 bases, V lost 0 bases, and 5 bases had no gene match. The V gene's germline CDR1 is MGHRA and CDR2 YSYEKL. CDR3 in amino acids: CASSQDRTSVNNEQFF. DNA for the CDR3: TGCGCCAGCAGCCAAGATCGGACTAGCGTTAACAATGAGCAGTTCTTC.

The chain links TRBV6-1 to TRBJ2-7; 9 nucleotides align to TRBD1. J gave up 2 bases and V 6 bases, and 5 bases lay outside the gene matches. Germline CDR1 is MNHNS and CDR2 is SASEGT. This CDR3 has 14 amino acids. CDR3 sequence: CASRAGTGPYEQYF. CDR3 DNA: TGTGCCAGCAGGGCCGGGACAGGGCCCTACGAGCAGTACTTC.